What follows are 6 T cell receptor beta chains derived from one specimen sequenced in a study of blood T cell repertoires in COVID-19 (TCRdb year 2020). Library prep was done by the immunoSEQ multiplex PCR assay. In TCRdb, the immuneACCESS table is reduced to in-frame sequences with V and J assigned. These tables do not hold every clone; where another copy was compared, an unresolved V gene accounts for under half, and the others remain unexplained. This sample comprises some 53,000 clones, roughly 87% of them detected only once. The ten largest clones capture roughly 15% of the sample. Sequenced: peripheral blood. The receptor source for this set is a human donor with active COVID-19. The donor label of this sample is uncertain.

This chain's CDR3 is CASMVQWTGGYTIYF. Written as DNA, the CDR3 is TGTGCCAGCATGGTCCAATGGACAGGGGGATACACCATATATTTT. The J gene is TRBJ1-3, the V gene TRBV6-5, with 10 bases aligning to TRBD1. The CDR3 runs to 15 residues. The junction had 11 bases not matched to a gene; V was cut back by 7 bases and J by 8 bases. CDR1 MNHEY and CDR2 SVGAGI come from the germline V gene.

The chain employs TRBV5-8 and TRBJ2-3; 11 bases fit TRBD1. The CDR3 is made up of 16 amino acids. V trimming: 3 bases; J trimming: 6 bases; junction bases outside the gene matches: 9. Germline lookup yields CDR1 SGHTS and CDR2 YDEGEE. The CDR3 sequence is CASSSTPGTGGDTQYF. CDR3 sequence (DNA): TGTGCCAGCAGCTCCACACCCGGGACAGGGGGGGATACGCAGTATTTT.

The chain couples TRBV11-2 to TRBJ2-3; 8 nucleotides line up with TRBD2. Germline V lookup: CDR1 SGHAT, CDR2 FQNNGV. This CDR3 comprises 16 residues. V trimming: 2 bases; J trimming: 5 bases; junction bases outside the gene matches: 9. CDR3 DNA sequence: TGTGCCAGCAGCTTAAATCGGGCGGGGGGAGGAGATACGCAGTATTTT. This encodes CASSLNRAGGGDTQYF.

The chain carries TRBV7-2 and TRBJ1-1; no reliable D call. Looked up from germline, CDR1 is SGHTA and CDR2 is FQGNSA. The germline V and J ends were trimmed by 0 bases and 1 base, with 15 bases remaining between them. This CDR3 has 17 residues. CDR3 amino acids: CASSLALTTYGNTEAFF. The CDR3 DNA sequence: TGTGCCAGCAGCTTAGCGCTTACCACATATGGGAACACTGAAGCTTTCTTT.

In the case of this clone: A junction end diverges from the germline sequence, so it may reflect a read error. J is TRBJ2-1 and V is TRBV6-2 or TRBV6-3; tentatively, D is TRBD1 (6 bases). Germline V gives CDR1 MNHEY, CDR2 SVGEGT. The CDR3 spans 13 residues. The CDR3 spells CASSYVGGEISVF. The CDR3 DNA sequence: TGTGCCAGCAGCTATGTTGGGGGCGAGATCTCGGTCTTC.

V is TRBV5-1 and J is TRBJ1-5; TRBD1 aligns across 7 bases. Trimming took 4 bases from V and 3 from J; bases not matched to a gene: 7. CDR1 is SGHRS and CDR2 is YFSETQ in the germline V gene. The length of the CDR3 is 15 residues. The CDR3 reads CASSPTTGFNQPQHF. The DNA for the CDR3 is TGCGCCAGCAGCCCCACGACAGGGTTCAATCAGCCCCAGCATTTT. Combining the CDR3 with reference TRBV5-1 and TRBJ1-5 gives the whole variable domain KAGVTQTPRYLIKTRGQQVTLSCSPISGHRSVSWYQQTPGQGLQFLFEYFSETQRNKGNFPGRFSGRQFSNSRSEMNVSTLELGDSALYLCASSPTTGFNQPQHFGDGTRLSIL.